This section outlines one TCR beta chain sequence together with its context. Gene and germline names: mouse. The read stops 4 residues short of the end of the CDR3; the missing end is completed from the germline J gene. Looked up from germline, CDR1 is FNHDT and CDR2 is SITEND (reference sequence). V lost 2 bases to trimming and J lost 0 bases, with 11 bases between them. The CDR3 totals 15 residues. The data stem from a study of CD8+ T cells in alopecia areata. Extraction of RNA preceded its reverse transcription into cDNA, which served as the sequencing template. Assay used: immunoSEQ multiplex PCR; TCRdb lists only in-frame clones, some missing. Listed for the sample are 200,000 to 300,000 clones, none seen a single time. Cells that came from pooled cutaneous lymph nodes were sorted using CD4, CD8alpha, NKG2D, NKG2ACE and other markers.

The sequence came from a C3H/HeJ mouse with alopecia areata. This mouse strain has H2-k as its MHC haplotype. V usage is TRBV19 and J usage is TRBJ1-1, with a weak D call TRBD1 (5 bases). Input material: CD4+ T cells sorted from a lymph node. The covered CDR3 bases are TGTGCCAGCAGTATCGGGGGGATTGCAAACACA. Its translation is CASSIGGIANT. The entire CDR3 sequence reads CASSIGGIANTEVFF.